This paragraph reports one TCR beta chain. Clones were read by immunoSEQ multiplex PCR, and TCRdb kept only the in-frame ones, dropping some. The data contain about 110,000 clones, more than 80% of them singletons. The data stem from a study of blood T cell repertoires in COVID-19. Overall study context: COVID-19 samples from acute and convalescent phases originated in the United States, Italy and Spain.

The CDR3 is 19 residues long. The chain links TRBV21-1 to TRBJ2-5; TRBD2 was called by the table and not checked on the DNA. TRBV21-1 is flagged as a pseudogene. Specimen: peripheral blood. The receptor's source is a human donor in a cohort sampled during active COVID-19. The CDR3: CASSTGPGTSGSTQETQYF. The CDR3 region has the DNA TGTGCCAGCAGCACTGGTCCCGGGACTAGCGGGAGCACTCAAGAGACCCAGTACTTC.